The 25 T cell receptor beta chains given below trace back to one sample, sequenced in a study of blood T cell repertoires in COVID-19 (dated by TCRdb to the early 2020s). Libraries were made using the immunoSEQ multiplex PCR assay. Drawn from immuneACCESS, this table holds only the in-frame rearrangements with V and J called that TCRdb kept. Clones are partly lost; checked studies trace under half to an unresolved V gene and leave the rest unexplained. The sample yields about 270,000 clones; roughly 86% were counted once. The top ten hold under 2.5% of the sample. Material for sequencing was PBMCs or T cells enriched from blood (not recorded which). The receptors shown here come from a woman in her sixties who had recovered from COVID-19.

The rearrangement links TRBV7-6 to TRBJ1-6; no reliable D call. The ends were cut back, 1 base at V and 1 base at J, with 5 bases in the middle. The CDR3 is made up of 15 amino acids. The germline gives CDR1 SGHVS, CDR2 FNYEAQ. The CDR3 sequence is CASSLGGSYNSPLHF. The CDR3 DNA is TGTGCCAGCAGCTTAGGCGGGTCCTATAATTCACCCCTCCACTTT. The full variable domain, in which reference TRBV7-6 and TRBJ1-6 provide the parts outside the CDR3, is GAGVSQSPRYKVTKRGQDVALRCDPISGHVSLYWYRQALGQGPEFLTYFNYEAQQDKSGLPNDRFSAERPEGSISTLTIQRTEQRDSAMYRCASSLGGSYNSPLHFGNGTRLTVT.

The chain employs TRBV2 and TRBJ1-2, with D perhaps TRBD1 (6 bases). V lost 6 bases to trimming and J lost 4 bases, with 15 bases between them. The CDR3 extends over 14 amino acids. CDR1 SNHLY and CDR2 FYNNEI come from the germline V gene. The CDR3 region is CASRALGGLYGYTF. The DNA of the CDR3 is TGTGCCAGCAGGGCCCTCGGGGGGCTCTATGGCTACACCTTC.

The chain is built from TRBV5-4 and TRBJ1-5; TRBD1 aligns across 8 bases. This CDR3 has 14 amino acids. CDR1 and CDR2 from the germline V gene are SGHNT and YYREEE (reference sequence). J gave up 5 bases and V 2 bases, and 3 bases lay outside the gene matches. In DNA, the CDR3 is TGTGCCAGCAGCTTCAGGGGGCAGGATCAGCCCCAGCATTTT. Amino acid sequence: CASSFRGQDQPQHF.

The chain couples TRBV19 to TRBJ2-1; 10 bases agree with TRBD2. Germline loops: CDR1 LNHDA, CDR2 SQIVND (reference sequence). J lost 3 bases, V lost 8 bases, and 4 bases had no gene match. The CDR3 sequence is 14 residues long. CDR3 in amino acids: CASASGRGYNEQFF. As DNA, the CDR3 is TGTGCCAGTGCTAGCGGGAGAGGCTACAATGAGCAGTTCTTC.

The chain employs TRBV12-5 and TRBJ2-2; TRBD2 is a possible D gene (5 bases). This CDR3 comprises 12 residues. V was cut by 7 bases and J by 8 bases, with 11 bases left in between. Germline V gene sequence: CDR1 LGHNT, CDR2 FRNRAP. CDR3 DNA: TGTGCTAGTGCCCCACGGGGTGGGGAGCTGTTTTTT. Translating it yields CASAPRGGELFF.

CDR3 sequence (DNA): TGTGCCAGCAGCCTTTCCTCAACATGGAACACTGAAGCTTTCTTT. Its protein is CASSLSSTWNTEAFF. The chain has TRBV5-5 and TRBJ1-1, with D uncertain. CDR3 size: 15 residues. The germline V gene has CDR1 SGHKS and CDR2 YYEKEE (reference sequence). V dropped 4 bases and J dropped 1 base, with 14 bases sitting between them. Full variable domain (rest looked up from reference TRBV5-5 and TRBJ1-1): DAGVTQSPTHLIKTRGQQVTLRCSPISGHKSVSWYQQVLGQGPQFIFQYYEKEERGRGNFPDRFSARQFPNYSSELNVNALLLGDSALYLCASSLSSTWNTEAFFGQGTRLTVV.

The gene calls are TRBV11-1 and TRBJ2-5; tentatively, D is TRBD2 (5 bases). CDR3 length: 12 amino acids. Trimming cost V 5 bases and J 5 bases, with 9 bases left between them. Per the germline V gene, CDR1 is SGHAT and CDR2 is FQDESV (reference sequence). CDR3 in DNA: TGTGCCAGCAGCCTTTGGGAGGAGACCCAGTACTTC. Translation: CASSLWEETQYF.

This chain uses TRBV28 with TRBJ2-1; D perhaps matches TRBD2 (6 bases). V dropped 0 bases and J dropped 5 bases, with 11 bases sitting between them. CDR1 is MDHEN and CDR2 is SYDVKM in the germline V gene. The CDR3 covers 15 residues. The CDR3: CASSLWYGSNNEQFF. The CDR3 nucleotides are TGTGCCAGCAGTTTATGGTACGGGAGTAACAATGAGCAGTTCTTC.

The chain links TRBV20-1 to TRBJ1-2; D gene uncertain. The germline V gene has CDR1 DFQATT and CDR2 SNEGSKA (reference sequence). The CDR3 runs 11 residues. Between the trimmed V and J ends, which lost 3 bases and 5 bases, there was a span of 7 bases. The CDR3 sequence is CSARHSYGYTF. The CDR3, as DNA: TGCAGTGCTAGGCACTCATATGGCTACACCTTC.

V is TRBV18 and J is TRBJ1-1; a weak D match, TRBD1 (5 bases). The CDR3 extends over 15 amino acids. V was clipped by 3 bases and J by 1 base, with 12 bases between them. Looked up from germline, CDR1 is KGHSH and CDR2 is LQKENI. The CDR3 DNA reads TGTGCCAGCTCACCGAACCGGGACTCGAACACTGAAGCTTTCTTT. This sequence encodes CASSPNRDSNTEAFF.

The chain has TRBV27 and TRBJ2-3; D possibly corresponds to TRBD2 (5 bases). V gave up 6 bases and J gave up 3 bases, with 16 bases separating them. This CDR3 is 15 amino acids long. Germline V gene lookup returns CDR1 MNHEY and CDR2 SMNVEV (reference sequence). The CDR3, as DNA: TGTGCCAGCAGCTTCGACTACCTTTTAACAGATACGCAGTATTTT. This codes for CASSFDYLLTDTQYF.

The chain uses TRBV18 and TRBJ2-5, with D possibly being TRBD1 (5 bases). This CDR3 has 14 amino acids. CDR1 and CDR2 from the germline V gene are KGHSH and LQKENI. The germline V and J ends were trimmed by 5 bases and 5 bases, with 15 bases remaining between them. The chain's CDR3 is CASSRGSMEETQYF. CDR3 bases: TGTGCCAGCTCAAGGGGCAGTATGGAGGAGACCCAGTACTTC.

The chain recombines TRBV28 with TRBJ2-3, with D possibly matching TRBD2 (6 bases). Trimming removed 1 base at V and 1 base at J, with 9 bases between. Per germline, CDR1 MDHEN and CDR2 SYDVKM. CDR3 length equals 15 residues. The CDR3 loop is CASSLSGVGTDTQYF. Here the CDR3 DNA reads TGTGCCAGCAGTTTATCGGGGGTAGGCACAGATACGCAGTATTTT.

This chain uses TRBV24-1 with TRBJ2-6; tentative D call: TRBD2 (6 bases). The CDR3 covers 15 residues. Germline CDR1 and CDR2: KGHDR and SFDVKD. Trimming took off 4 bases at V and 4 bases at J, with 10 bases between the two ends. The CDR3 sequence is CATSDPGVGANVLTF. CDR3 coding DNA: TGTGCCACCAGTGACCCGGGGGTAGGGGCCAACGTCCTGACTTTC.

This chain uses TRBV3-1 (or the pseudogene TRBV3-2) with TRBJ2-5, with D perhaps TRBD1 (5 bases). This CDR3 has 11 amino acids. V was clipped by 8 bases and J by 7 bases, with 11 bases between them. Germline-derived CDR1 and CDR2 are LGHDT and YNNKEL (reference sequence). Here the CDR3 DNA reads TGTGCCAGCGACGGCACAGGGACCCAGTACTTC. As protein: CASDGTGTQYF.

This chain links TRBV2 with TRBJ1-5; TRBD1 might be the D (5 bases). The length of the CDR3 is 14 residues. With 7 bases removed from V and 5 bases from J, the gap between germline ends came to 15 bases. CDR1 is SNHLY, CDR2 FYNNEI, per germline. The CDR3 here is CASTEAGGDQPQHF. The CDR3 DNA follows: TGTGCCAGCACCGAAGCCGGGGGGGATCAGCCCCAGCATTTT.

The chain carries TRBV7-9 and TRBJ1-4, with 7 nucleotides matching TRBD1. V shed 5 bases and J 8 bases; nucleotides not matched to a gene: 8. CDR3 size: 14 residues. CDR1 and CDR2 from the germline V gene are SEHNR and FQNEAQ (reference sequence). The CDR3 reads CASSPGQEREKLFF. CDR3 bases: TGTGCCAGCAGCCCAGGACAGGAGAGGGAAAAACTGTTTTTT.

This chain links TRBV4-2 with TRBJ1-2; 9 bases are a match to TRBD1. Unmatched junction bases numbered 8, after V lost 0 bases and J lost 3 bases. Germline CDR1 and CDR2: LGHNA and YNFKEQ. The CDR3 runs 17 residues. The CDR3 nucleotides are TGTGCCAGCAGCCAAGATTCAGGACAGGGGAGGGACTATGGCTACACCTTC. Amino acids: CASSQDSGQGRDYGYTF.

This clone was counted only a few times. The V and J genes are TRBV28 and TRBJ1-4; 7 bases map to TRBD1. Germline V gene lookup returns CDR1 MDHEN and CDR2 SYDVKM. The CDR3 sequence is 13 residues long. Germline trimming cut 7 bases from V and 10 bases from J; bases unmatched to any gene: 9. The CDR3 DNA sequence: TGTGCCAGCAAGACAGGGCTGAGGGGAAAACTGTTTTTT. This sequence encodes CASKTGLRGKLFF.

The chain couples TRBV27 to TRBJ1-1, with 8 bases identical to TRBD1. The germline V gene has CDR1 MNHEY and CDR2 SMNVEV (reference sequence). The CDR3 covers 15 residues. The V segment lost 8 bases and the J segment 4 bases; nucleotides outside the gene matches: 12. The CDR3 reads CASQIGQGASTEAFF. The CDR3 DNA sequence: TGTGCCAGCCAAATTGGACAGGGAGCCTCCACTGAAGCTTTCTTT.

The CDR3 is CSVGGGGSDQPQHF. The DNA for the CDR3 is TGCAGCGTTGGTGGCGGGGGCTCTGATCAGCCCCAGCATTTT. The chain uses TRBV29-1 and TRBJ1-5; D possibly corresponds to TRBD1 (6 bases). Germline V CDR1 and CDR2: SQVTM, ANQGSEA. Trimming took off 4 bases at V and 5 bases at J, with 15 bases between the two ends. This CDR3 contains 14 residues. Together with reference TRBV29-1 and TRBJ1-5, the CDR3 gives the full variable domain: SAVISQKPSRDICQRGTSLTIQCQVDSQVTMMFWYRQQPGQSLTLIATANQGSEATYESGFVIDKFPISRPNLTFSTLTVSNMSPEDSSIYLCSVGGGGSDQPQHFGDGTRLSIL.

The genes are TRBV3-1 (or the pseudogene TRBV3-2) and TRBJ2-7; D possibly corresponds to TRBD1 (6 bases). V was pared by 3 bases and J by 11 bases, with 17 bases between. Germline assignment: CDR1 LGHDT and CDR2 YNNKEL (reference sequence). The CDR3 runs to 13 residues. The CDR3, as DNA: TGTGCCAGCAGCCAGCGGCAGAGGGACAAGAAGTACTTC. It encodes CASSQRQRDKKYF.

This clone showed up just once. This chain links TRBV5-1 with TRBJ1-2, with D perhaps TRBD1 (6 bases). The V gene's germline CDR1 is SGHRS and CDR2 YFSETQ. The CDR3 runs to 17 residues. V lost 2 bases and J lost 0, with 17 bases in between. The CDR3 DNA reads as TGCGCCAGCAGCTTCAGCGCTACCGGGACAACTAACTATGGCTACACCTTC. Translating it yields CASSFSATGTTNYGYTF.

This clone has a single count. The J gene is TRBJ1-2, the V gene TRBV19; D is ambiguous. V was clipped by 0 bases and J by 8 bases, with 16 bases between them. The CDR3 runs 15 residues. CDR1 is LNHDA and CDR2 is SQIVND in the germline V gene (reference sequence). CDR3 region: CASSIEPVTGLGYTF. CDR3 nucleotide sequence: TGTGCCAGTAGTATAGAACCGGTAACCGGTTTAGGCTACACCTTC.

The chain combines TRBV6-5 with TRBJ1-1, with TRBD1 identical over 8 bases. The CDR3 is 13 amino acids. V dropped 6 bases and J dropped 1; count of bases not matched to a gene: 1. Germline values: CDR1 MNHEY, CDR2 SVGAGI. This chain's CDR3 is CASRQGANTEAFF. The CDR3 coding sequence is TGTGCCAGCAGGCAGGGGGCGAACACTGAAGCTTTCTTT.